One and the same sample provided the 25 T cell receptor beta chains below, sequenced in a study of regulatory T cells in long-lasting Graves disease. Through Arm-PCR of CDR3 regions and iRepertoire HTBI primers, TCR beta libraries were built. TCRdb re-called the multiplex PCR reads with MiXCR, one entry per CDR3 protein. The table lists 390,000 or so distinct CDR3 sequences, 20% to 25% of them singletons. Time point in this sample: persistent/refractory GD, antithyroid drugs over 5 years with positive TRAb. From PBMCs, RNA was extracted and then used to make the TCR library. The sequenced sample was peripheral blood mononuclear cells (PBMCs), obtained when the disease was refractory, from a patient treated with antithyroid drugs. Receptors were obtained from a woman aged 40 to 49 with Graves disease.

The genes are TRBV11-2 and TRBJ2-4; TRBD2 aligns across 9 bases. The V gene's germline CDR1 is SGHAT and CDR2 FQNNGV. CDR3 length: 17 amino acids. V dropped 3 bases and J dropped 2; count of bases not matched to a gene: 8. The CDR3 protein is CASSFLGLAPTKNIQYF. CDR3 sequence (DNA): TGTGCCAGCAGCTTTCTTGGACTAGCGCCCACCAAAAACATTCAGTACTTC.

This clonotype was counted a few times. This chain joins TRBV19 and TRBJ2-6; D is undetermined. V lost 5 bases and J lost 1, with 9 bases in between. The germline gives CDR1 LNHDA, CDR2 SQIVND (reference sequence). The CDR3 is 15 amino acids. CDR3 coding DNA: TGTGCCAGTAGTTCCCCCCAGTCTGGGGCCAACGTCCTGACTTTC. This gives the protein CASSSPQSGANVLTF.

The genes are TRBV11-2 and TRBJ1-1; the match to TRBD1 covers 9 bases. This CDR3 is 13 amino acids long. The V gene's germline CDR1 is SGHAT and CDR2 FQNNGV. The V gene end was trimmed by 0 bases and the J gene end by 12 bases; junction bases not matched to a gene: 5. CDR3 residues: CASSLEWDRVTFF. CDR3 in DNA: TGTGCCAGCAGCTTAGAGTGGGACAGGGTGACTTTCTTT.

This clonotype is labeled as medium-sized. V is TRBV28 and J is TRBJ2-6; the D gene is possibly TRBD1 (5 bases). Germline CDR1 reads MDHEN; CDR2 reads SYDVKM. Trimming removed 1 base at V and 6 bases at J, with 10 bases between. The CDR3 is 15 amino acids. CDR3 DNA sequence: TGTGCCAGCAGTTTATCAGGGTATGAGGCCAACGTCCTGACTTTC. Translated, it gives CASSLSGYEANVLTF.

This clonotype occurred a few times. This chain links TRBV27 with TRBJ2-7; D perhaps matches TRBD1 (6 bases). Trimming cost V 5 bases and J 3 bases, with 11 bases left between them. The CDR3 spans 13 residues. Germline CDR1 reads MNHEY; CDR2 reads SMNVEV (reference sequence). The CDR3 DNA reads TGTGCCAGCAGTGACCGGGACAACTACGAGCAGTACTTC. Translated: CASSDRDNYEQYF.

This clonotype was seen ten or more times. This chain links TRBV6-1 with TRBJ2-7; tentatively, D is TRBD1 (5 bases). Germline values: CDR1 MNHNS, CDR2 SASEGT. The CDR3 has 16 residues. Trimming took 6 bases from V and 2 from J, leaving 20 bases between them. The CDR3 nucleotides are TGTGCCAGCAGCTTTTCTAATTTGGCAGGGCCCTACGAGCAGTACTTC. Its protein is CASSFSNLAGPYEQYF.

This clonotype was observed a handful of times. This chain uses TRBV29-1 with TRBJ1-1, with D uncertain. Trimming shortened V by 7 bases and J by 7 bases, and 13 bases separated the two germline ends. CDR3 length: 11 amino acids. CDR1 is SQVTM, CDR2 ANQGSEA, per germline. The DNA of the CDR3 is TGCAGCGGGTCTTGGGGAGGTGAAGCTTTCTTT. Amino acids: CSGSWGGEAFF.

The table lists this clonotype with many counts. In nucleotides, the CDR3 is TGTGCCAGCGATCTTGGGGCCAGGGGAGGTCAGCCCCAGCATTTT. Amino acids: CASDLGARGGQPQHF. The chain combines TRBV28 with TRBJ1-5; TRBD1 is a possible D gene (6 bases). The CDR3 has 15 residues. Per the germline V gene, CDR1 is MDHEN and CDR2 is SYDVKM. Trimming removed 8 bases from V and 6 bases from J, with 20 bases in between.

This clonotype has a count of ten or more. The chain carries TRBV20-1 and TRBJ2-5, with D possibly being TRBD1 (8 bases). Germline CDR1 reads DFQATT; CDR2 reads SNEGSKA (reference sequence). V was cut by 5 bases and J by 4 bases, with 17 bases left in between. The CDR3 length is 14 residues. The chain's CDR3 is CSAGNHRGGETQYF. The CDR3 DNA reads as TGCAGTGCTGGCAACCACAGGGGGGGAGAGACCCAGTACTTC.

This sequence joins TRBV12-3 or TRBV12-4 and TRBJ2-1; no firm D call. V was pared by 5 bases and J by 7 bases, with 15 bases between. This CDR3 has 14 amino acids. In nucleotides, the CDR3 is TGTGCCAGCAGTCCAACACGCATGAAAAATGAGCAGTTCTTC. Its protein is CASSPTRMKNEQFF.

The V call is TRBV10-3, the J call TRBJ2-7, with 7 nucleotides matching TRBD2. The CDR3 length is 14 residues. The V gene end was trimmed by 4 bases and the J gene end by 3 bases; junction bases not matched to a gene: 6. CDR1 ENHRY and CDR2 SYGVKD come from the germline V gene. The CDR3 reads CAISAAGGSYEQYF. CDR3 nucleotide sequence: TGTGCCATCAGTGCAGCTGGCGGGAGCTACGAGCAGTACTTC.

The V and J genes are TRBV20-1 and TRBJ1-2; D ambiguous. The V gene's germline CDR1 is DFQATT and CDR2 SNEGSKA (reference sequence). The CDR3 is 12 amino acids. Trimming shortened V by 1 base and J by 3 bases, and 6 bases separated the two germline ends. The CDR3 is CSARAVHYGYTF. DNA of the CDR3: TGCAGTGCTAGAGCTGTCCACTATGGCTACACCTTC.

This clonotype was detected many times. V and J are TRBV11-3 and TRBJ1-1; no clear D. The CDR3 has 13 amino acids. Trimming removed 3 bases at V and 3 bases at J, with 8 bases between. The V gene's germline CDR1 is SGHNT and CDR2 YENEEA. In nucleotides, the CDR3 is TGTGCCAGCAGCTTCAAGGGATACACTGAAGCTTTCTTT. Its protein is CASSFKGYTEAFF. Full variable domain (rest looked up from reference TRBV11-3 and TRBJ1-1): EAGVVQSPRYKIIEKKQPVAFWCNPISGHNTLYWYLQNLGQGPELLIRYENEEAVDDSQLPKDRFSAERLKGVDSTLKIQPAELGDSAVYLCASSFKGYTEAFFGQGTRLTVV.

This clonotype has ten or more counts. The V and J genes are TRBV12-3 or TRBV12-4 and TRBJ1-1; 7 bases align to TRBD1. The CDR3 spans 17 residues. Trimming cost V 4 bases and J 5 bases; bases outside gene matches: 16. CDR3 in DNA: TGTGCCAGCAGTTCGGAATCCGGACAGGTGGGGTGGACTGAAGCTTTCTTT. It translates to CASSSESGQVGWTEAFF.

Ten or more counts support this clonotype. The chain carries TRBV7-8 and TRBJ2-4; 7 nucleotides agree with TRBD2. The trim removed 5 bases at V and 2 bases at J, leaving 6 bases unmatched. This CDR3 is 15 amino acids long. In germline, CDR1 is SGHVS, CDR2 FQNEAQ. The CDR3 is CASSPDGGTKNIQYF. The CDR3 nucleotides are TGTGCCAGCAGCCCCGACGGGGGGACCAAAAACATTCAGTACTTC.

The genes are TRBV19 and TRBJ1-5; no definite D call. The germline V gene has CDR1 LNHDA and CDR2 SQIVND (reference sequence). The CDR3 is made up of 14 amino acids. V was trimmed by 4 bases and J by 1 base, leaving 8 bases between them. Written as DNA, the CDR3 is TGTGCCAGTAGTACCCTGGACAGCAATCAGCCCCAGCATTTT. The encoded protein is CASSTLDSNQPQHF. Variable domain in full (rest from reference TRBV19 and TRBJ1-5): DGGITQSPKYLFRKEGQNVTLSCEQNLNHDAMYWYRQDPGQGLRLIYYSQIVNDFQKGDIAEGYSVSREKKESFPLTVTSAQKNPTAFYLCASSTLDSNQPQHFGDGTRLSIL.

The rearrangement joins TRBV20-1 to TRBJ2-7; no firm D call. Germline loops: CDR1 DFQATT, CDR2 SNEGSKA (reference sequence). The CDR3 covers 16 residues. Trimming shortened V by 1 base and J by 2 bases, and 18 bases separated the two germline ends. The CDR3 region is CSARGRYLWETYEQYF. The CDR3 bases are TGCAGTGCTAGAGGCCGCTATCTTTGGGAAACCTACGAGCAGTACTTC.

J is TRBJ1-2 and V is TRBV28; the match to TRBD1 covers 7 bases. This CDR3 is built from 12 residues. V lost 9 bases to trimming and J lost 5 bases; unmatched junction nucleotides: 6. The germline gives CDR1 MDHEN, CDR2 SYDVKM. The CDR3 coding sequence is TGTGCCAGTGCAGGGGGGGGGTATGGCTACACCTTC. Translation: CASAGGGYGYTF.

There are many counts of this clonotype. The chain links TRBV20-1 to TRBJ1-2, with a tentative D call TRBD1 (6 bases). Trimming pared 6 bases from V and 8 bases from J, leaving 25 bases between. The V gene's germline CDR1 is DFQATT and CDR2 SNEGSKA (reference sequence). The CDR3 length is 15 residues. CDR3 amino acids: CSARPAAGEVEGYTF. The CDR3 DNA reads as TGCAGTGCCCGCCCCGCGGCAGGGGAGGTCGAGGGCTACACCTTC.

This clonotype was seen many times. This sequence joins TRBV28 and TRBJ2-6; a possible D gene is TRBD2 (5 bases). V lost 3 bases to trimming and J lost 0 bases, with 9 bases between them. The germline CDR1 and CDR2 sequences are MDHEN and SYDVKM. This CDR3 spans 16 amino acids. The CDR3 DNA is TGTGCCAGCAGTTTCGGACTGATCTCTGGGGCCAACGTCCTGACTTTC. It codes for CASSFGLISGANVLTF.

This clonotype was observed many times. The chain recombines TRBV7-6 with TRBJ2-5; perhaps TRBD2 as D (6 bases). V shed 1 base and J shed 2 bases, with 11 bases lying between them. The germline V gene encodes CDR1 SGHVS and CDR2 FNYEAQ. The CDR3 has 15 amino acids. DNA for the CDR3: TGTGCCAGCAGCTTAGTCCGGGAGAGACAAGAGACCCAGTACTTC. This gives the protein CASSLVRERQETQYF.

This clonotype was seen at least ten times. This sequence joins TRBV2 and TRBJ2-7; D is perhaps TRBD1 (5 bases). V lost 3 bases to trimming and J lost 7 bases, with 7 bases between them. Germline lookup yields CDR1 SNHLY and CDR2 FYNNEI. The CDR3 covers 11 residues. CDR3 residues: CASSDREEQYF. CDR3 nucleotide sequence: TGTGCCAGCAGTGACAGGGAAGAGCAGTACTTC.

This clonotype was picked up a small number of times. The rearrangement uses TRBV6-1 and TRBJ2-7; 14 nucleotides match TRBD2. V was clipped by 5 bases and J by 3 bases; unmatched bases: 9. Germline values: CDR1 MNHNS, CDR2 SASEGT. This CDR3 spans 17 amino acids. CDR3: CASSHLGTSGSHYEQYF. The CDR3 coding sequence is TGTGCCAGCAGTCACCTCGGGACTAGCGGGAGCCACTACGAGCAGTACTTC.

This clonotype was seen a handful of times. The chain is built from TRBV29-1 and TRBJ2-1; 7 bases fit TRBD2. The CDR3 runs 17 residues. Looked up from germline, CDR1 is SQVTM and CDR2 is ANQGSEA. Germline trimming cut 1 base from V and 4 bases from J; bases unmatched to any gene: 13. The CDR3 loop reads CSVEGGYGRERYNEQFF. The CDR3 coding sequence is TGCAGCGTTGAAGGGGGTTATGGGCGGGAGAGGTACAATGAGCAGTTCTTC.

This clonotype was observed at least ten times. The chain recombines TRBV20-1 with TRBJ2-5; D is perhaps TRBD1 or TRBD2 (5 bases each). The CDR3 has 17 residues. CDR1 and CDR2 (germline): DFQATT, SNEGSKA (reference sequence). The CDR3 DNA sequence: TGCAGCCCAACCGGGGCAGGGTCAACGTCTATACCGGAGACCCAGTACTTC. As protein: CSPTGAGSTSIPETQYF.